Listed here are 17 T cell receptor beta chains from one sample, sequenced in a study of shared clonotypes between healthy human individuals (dated by TCRdb to the early 2020s). Libraries were built with the immunoSEQ multiplex PCR assay. Imported from immuneACCESS, the table was reduced by TCRdb to in-frame sequences with V and J called. These copies leave out some clones; in studies compared against another copy, an unresolved V gene accounts for under half, and the cause of the remainder is not known. This sample holds 2 million to 2.5 million clones; 80% to 95% were observed only once. In total, the top ten clones hold around 0.4% of the sample. The sample taken for sequencing was naive CD4+ T cells from PBMCs. This specimen's cell subset or site label, per the study, means: CD45RA+ positively selected. The source of these receptors is a man aged 18 to 29 in good health. Some clones in this sample may be carry-over from other donors' samples.

This clone has just a few counts. V and J are TRBV5-1 and TRBJ2-2, with D perhaps matching TRBD2 (5 bases). The CDR3 spans 16 residues. Trimming pared 0 bases from V and 1 base from J, leaving 10 bases between. Germline V CDR1 and CDR2: SGHRS, YFSETQ. The CDR3 DNA reads as TGCGCCAGCAGCTTGGTGGAGCGGTTGAACACCGGGGAGCTGTTTTTT. Translated, it gives CASSLVERLNTGELFF.

The gene calls are TRBV5-5 and TRBJ2-7; 7 nucleotides match TRBD1. The germline V gene has CDR1 SGHKS and CDR2 YYEKEE (reference sequence). Trimming removed 3 bases from V and 6 bases from J; junction bases left unmatched: 6. CDR3 length: 13 amino acids. The DNA for the CDR3 is TGTGCCAGCAGCTCGGGACAGACCCCCGAGCAGTACTTC. It translates to CASSSGQTPEQYF.

This clone has a single count. The rearrangement uses TRBV30 and TRBJ2-2; D is uncertain. Germline loops: CDR1 GTSNPN, CDR2 SVGIG (reference sequence). The germline V and J ends were trimmed by 3 bases and 0 bases, with 8 bases remaining between them. There are 14 residues in the CDR3. The CDR3 DNA sequence: TGTGCCTGGAGCCGCCTCTCGAACACCGGGGAGCTGTTTTTT. Its translation: CAWSRLSNTGELFF.

The V gene is TRBV6-5, the J gene TRBJ2-7; tentative D call: TRBD2 (6 bases). The CDR3 contains 15 residues. The germline V and J ends were trimmed by 9 bases and 1 base, with 19 bases remaining between them. The V gene's germline CDR1 is MNHEY and CDR2 SVGAGI. The chain's CDR3 is CASAKGLARSYEQYF. CDR3 in DNA: TGTGCCAGTGCGAAAGGTCTAGCGCGATCCTACGAGCAGTACTTC.

The genes are TRBV2 and TRBJ2-5; TRBD1 is a possible D gene (6 bases). CDR3 length: 14 residues. V was cut by 6 bases and J by 5 bases, with 16 bases left in between. From germline, CDR1 is SNHLY and CDR2 FYNNEI. The CDR3, as DNA: TGTGCCAGCAGGGACAGACCCCCACGGGAGACCCAGTACTTC. Translating gives CASRDRPPRETQYF.

The J gene is TRBJ2-1, the V gene TRBV19; 9 bases align to TRBD2. CDR1 and CDR2 (germline): LNHDA, SQIVND (reference sequence). The CDR3 is 16 residues long. The V and J ends lost 1 base and 2 bases, in that order; junction bases with no gene match: 3. The CDR3 sequence is CASSIVSGRPYNEQFF. The CDR3 bases are TGTGCCAGTAGTATAGTTAGCGGGAGACCCTACAATGAGCAGTTCTTC.

The J gene is TRBJ2-2, the V gene TRBV4-2; perhaps TRBD1 as D (6 bases). CDR3 length: 14 residues. The V gene's germline CDR1 is LGHNA and CDR2 YNFKEQ. Trimming took 4 bases from V and 2 from J, leaving 8 bases between them. Here the CDR3 reads CASSRGHNTGELFF. In DNA, the CDR3 is TGTGCCAGCAGCCGGGGACACAACACCGGGGAGCTGTTTTTT.

The gene calls are TRBV30 and TRBJ2-7, with D possibly matching TRBD2 (5 bases). Germline V gives CDR1 GTSNPN, CDR2 SVGIG (reference sequence). The CDR3 extends over 12 amino acids. Trimming took off 4 bases at V and 4 bases at J, with 11 bases between the two ends. CDR3 DNA sequence: TGTGCCTGGAACCGGGGTTCGTACGAGCAGTACTTC. Protein product: CAWNRGSYEQYF.

The V and J genes are TRBV27 and TRBJ2-1; 9 positions agree with TRBD2. The CDR3 loop spans 16 amino acids. Germline lookup yields CDR1 MNHEY and CDR2 SMNVEV (reference sequence). The V and J ends lost 8 bases and 0 bases, in that order; junction bases with no gene match: 8. CDR3 nucleotides: TGTGCCAGCGGTCGCCTTAGCGGGAGCTCCTACAATGAGCAGTTCTTC. Its translation: CASGRLSGSSYNEQFF.

The V call is TRBV2, the J call TRBJ2-5, with D possibly matching TRBD2 (6 bases). This CDR3 has 13 amino acids. Trimming stripped 8 bases from V and 4 bases from J, with 14 bases between. Looked up from germline, CDR1 is SNHLY and CDR2 is FYNNEI. The CDR3 is CASGGTASETQYF. As DNA, the CDR3 is TGTGCCAGCGGCGGGACCGCGTCAGAGACCCAGTACTTC.

V gene TRBV9 combines with J gene TRBJ2-4, with D perhaps TRBD2 (6 bases). Per germline, CDR1 SGDLS and CDR2 YYNGEE. The CDR3 is 15 residues long. The ends were cut back, 0 bases at V and 6 bases at J, with 13 bases in the middle. The CDR3 coding sequence is TGTGCCAGCAGCGTAGGCGGAGGGATGGGAAACATTCAGTACTTC. Translating it yields CASSVGGGMGNIQYF.

This clone has just one count. The chain is built from TRBV18 and TRBJ2-7; 8 bases are a match to TRBD2. The CDR3 is 15 residues long. Germline CDR1 reads KGHSH; CDR2 reads LQKENI. J gave up 3 bases and V 2 bases, and 6 bases lay outside the gene matches. CDR3 coding DNA: TGTGCCAGCTCACCATCACCCGGGGGGGACTACGAGCAGTACTTC. Translating it yields CASSPSPGGDYEQYF.

This chain uses TRBV21-1 with TRBJ1-4; TRBD1 is taken as the D call from the table, unchecked against the DNA. TRBV21-1 is tagged as a pseudogene. This CDR3 spans 16 amino acids. The CDR3 sequence is CASSKLPGQGNEKLFF. The CDR3 nucleotides are TGTGCCAGCAGCAAGCTACCGGGACAGGGTAATGAAAAACTGTTTTTT.

A remark on this clone: This sample also contains other DNA sequences that code for the same CDR3. V usage is TRBV2 and J usage is TRBJ2-1, with D hard to call. V lost 6 bases and J 4 bases, leaving 4 bases between the germline ends. Germline CDR1 reads SNHLY; CDR2 reads FYNNEI. This CDR3 has 11 residues. CDR3 sequence reads: CASRAYNEQFF. The DNA of the CDR3 is TGTGCCAGCAGGGCTTACAATGAGCAGTTCTTC.

Turning to this clone: Other DNA sequences in the same sample also yield this CDR3. The CDR3 DNA follows: TGTGCCTGGAGCGTACTCCCAGGGACTGGAAACACCATATATTTT. Protein product: CAWSVLPGTGNTIYF. This chain joins TRBV30 and TRBJ1-3; the D gene is possibly TRBD1 (5 bases). Trimming took off 3 bases at V and 2 bases at J, with 14 bases between the two ends. There are 15 residues in the CDR3. The germline V gene has CDR1 GTSNPN and CDR2 SVGIG (reference sequence).

V gene TRBV19 combines with J gene TRBJ2-7; tentatively, D is TRBD2 (5 bases). This CDR3 is 15 amino acids long. Germline CDR1 is LNHDA and CDR2 is SQIVND (reference sequence). The V end was cut by 5 bases, the J end by 3 bases, with 17 bases between. The CDR3 loop reads CASSATIASHYEQYF. The CDR3, as DNA: TGTGCCAGTAGTGCCACTATAGCGTCTCACTACGAGCAGTACTTC.

The chain couples TRBV27 to TRBJ2-7, with 8 bases that match TRBD1. V was pared by 2 bases and J by 9 bases, with 12 bases of the junction left unmatched. The V gene's germline CDR1 is MNHEY and CDR2 SMNVEV (reference sequence). The CDR3 sequence is 15 residues long. The CDR3 DNA reads TGTGCCAGCAGTTTAACAGCGGACAGGGTACTTGGGCAGTACTTC. It is translated as CASSLTADRVLGQYF.